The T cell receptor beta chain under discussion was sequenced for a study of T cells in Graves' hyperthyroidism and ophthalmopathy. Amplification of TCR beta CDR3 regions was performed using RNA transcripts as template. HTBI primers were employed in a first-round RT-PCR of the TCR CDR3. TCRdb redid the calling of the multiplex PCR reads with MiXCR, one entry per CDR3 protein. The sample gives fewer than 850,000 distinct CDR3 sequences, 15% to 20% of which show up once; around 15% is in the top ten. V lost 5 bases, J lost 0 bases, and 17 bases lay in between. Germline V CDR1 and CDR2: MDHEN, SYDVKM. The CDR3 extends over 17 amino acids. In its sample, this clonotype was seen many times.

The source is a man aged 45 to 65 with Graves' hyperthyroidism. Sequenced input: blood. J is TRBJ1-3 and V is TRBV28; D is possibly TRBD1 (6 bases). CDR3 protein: CASSTDGRGPSGNTIYF. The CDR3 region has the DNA TGTGCCAGCAGTACTGACGGCAGGGGTCCCTCTGGAAACACCATATATTTT. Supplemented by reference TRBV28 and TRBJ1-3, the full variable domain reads DVKVTQSSRYLVKRTGEKVFLECVQDMDHENMFWYRQDPGLGLRLIYFSYDVKMKEKGDIPEGYSVSREKKERFSLILESASTNQTSMYLCASSTDGRGPSGNTIYFGEGSWLTVV.